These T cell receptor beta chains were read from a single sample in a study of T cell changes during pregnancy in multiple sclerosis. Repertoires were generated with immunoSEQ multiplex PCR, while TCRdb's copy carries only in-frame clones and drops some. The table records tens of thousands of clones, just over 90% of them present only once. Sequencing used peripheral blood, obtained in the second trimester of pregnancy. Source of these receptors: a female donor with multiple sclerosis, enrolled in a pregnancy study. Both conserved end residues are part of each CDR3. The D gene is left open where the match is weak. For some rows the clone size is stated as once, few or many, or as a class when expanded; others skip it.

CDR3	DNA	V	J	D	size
CASTTGTYEQYF	TGTGCCAGCACGACGGGGACCTACGAGCAGTACTTC	TRBV6-6	TRBJ2-7	-	-
CASSDYSYTQYF	TGTGCCAGCAGTGATTATTCGTATACGCAGTATTTT	TRBV25-1	TRBJ2-3	-	-
CASSSRDRATKNIQYF	TGTGCCAGCTCATCCCGGGACAGGGCGACCAAAAACATTCAGTACTTC	TRBV18	TRBJ2-4	TRBD1	-
CASSVADTFTDTQYF	TGTGCCAGCAGCGTAGCGGACACCTTCACAGATACGCAGTATTTT	TRBV9	TRBJ2-3	-	once
CASSLAGQGPTGELFF	TGTGCCAGCAGCTTGGCCGGACAGGGGCCTACCGGGGAGCTGTTTTTT	TRBV5-6	TRBJ2-2	TRBD1	-
CSVNRGLANEQFF	TGCAGCGTTAACAGGGGGCTGGCCAATGAGCAGTTCTTC	TRBV29-1	TRBJ2-1	TRBD1	-
CASLSGGPPYNEQFF	TGTGCCAGCTTATCGGGGGGGCCCCCCTACAATGAGCAGTTCTTC	TRBV27	TRBJ2-1	TRBD2	-
CSVDPAGDTGNTIYF	TGCAGCGTTGATCCCGCAGGGGATACAGGAAACACCATATATTTT	TRBV29-1	TRBJ1-3	-	-
CASSKAQWETYNEQFF	TGTGCCAGCAGCAAGGCCCAATGGGAGACCTACAATGAGCAGTTCTTC	TRBV7-6	TRBJ2-1	-	-
CASSLGGADTGELFF	TGTGCCAGCAGCTTAGGGGGGGCGGACACCGGGGAGCTGTTTTTT	TRBV5-4	TRBJ2-2	-	-
CASSSRRGLSTEAFF	TGTGCCAGCAGCTCCCGTAGGGGGCTCTCCACTGAAGCTTTCTTT	TRBV7-9	TRBJ1-1	TRBD1	-
CASSEYGSVAGGNTIYF	TGTGCCAGCAGTGAATATGGGTCGGTAGCAGGGGGAAACACCATATATTTT	TRBV25-1	TRBJ1-3	-	-
CASSSWTGETQYF	TGTGCCAGCAGCTCATGGACTGGGGAGACCCAGTACTTC	TRBV11-2	TRBJ2-5	-	few
CASSPGQGSMSPLHF	TGTGCCAGCAGCCCGGGACAGGGTTCTATGTCACCCCTCCACTTT	TRBV9	TRBJ1-6	TRBD1	-
CASRQGAPYEQYF	TGTGCCAGCAGGCAGGGGGCGCCCTACGAGCAGTACTTC	TRBV2	TRBJ2-7	TRBD1	-
CASSLDLRTVEQYF	TGTGCCAGTAGTCTTGACTTGCGAACGGTCGAGCAGTACTTC	TRBV19	TRBJ2-7	-	-